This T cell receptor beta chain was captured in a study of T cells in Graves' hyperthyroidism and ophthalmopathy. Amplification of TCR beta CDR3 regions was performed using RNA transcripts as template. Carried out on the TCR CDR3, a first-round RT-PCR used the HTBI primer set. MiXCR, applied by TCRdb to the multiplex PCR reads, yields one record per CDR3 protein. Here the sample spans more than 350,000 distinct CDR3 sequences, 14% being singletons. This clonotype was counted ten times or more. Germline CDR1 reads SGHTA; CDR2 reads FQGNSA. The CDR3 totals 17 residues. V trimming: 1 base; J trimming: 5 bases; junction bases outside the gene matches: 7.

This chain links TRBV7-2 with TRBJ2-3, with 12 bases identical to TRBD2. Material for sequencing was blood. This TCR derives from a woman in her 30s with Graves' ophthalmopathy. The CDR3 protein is CASSLDPSGGGQDTQYF. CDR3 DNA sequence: TGTGCCAGCAGCTTAGATCCTAGCGGGGGGGGCCAAGATACGCAGTATTTT.